Sequencing of this T cell receptor beta chain was carried out in a study of T cell responses to AZD1222 COVID-19 vaccine. Study-wide results and caveats: Baseline antibody screening turned up just a handful of seropositive AZD1222 recipients. Repertoire sampling occurred only after the peak T cell response.

As for this clone: The target antigen is unknown.

The data were produced by immunoSEQ multiplex PCR, yet TCRdb's version contains in-frame clones alone and is incomplete. The data contain 250,000 to 300,000 clones, about 94% of them singletons. Trimming took 5 bases from V and 3 from J, leaving 14 bases between them. The CDR3 consists of 15 residues. Per germline, CDR1 MNHNS and CDR2 SASEGT. J is TRBJ1-5 and V is TRBV6-1, with a tentative D call TRBD1 (6 bases). The specimen was peripheral blood, collected 28 days after the second AZD1222 dose. This TCR was recovered from an adult who received the AZD1222 COVID-19 vaccine. The CDR3 loop is CASSQHPGDNQPQHF. CDR3 bases: TGTGCCAGCAGTCAACATCCAGGGGACAATCAGCCCCAGCATTTT.